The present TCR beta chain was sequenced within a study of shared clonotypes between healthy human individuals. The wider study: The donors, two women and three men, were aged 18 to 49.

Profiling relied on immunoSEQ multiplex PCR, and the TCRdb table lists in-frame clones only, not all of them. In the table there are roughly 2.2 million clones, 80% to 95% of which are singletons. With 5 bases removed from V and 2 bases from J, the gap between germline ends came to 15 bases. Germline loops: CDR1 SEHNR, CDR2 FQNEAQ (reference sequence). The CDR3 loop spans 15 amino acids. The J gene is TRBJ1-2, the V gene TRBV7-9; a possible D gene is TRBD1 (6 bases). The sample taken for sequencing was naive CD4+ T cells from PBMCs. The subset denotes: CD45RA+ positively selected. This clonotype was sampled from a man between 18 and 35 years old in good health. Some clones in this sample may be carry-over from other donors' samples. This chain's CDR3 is CASSPSGAPNYGYTF. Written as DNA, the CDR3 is TGTGCCAGCAGCCCGTCGGGGGCTCCCAACTATGGCTACACCTTC.